This is a list of T cell receptor beta chains from one sample in a study of Ad26.COV2.S vaccination and SARS-CoV-2 variants. Assay used: immunoSEQ multiplex PCR; TCRdb lists only in-frame clones, some missing. The data show a few hundred thousand clones, around 90% seen once. The sequences come from peripheral blood, collected in a trial of Ad26.COV2.S vaccine versus placebo. These receptors were collected from a person between 18 and 65 years old who received the Ad26.COV2.S COVID-19 vaccine or a placebo. The CDR3 runs from the conserved cysteine through the conserved F or W. Fields, in order: CDR3 protein, CDR3 DNA, D gene, clone size, J gene, V gene. A D gene is named only where the DNA matches it firmly. The listing skips clone size in some rows; elsewhere it reads once, few, many or a size class.

cdr3_aa: CASRPSDRESVGYTF; cdr3_nt: TGTGCCAGCAGGCCCTCGGACAGGGAAAGTGTCGGCTACACCTTC; d_call: TRBD1; clone_size: -; j_call: TRBJ1-2; v_call: TRBV28
cdr3_aa: CAWSVMLAGVYNEQFF; cdr3_nt: TGTGCCTGGAGTGTAATGCTAGCGGGAGTTTACAATGAGCAGTTCTTC; d_call: TRBD2; clone_size: -; j_call: TRBJ2-1; v_call: TRBV30
cdr3_aa: CASSFSGTGSTDTQYF; cdr3_nt: TGTGCCAGTAGTTTTAGTGGGACAGGGAGCACAGATACGCAGTATTTT; d_call: TRBD1; clone_size: -; j_call: TRBJ2-3; v_call: TRBV19
cdr3_aa: CASSAPNGRIYNEQFF; cdr3_nt: TGTGCCAGCAGCGCCCCTAACGGGAGAATCTACAATGAGCAGTTCTTC; d_call: -; clone_size: -; j_call: TRBJ2-1; v_call: TRBV7-9
cdr3_aa: CASSLSGSGANVLTF; cdr3_nt: TGTGCCAGCAGTTTATCTGGATCTGGGGCCAACGTCCTGACTTTC; d_call: -; clone_size: -; j_call: TRBJ2-6; v_call: TRBV28
cdr3_aa: CASSYPNQPQHF; cdr3_nt: TGTGCCAGCAGTTACCCTAATCAGCCCCAGCATTTT; d_call: -; clone_size: -; j_call: TRBJ1-5; v_call: TRBV12-3/TRBV12-4
cdr3_aa: CASSFLDREPEKLFF; cdr3_nt: TGTGCCAGCAGTTTCTTGGACAGGGAACCCGAAAAACTGTTTTTT; d_call: TRBD1; clone_size: -; j_call: TRBJ1-4; v_call: TRBV28
cdr3_aa: CASSDVSRVYGYTF; cdr3_nt: TGTGCCAGCAGTGACGTGTCAAGAGTCTATGGCTACACCTTC; d_call: -; clone_size: -; j_call: TRBJ1-2; v_call: TRBV2
cdr3_aa: CASSLGGKNTEAFF; cdr3_nt: TGTGCCAGCAGTTTAGGGGGGAAGAACACTGAAGCTTTCTTT; d_call: -; clone_size: -; j_call: TRBJ1-1; v_call: TRBV27
cdr3_aa: CASSLVQRPSVYYEQYF; cdr3_nt: TGTGCCAGCAGCTTAGTTCAGCGACCGAGCGTTTACTACGAGCAGTACTTC; d_call: -; clone_size: -; j_call: TRBJ2-7; v_call: TRBV7-3
cdr3_aa: CASSPLTPGGVNTEAFF; cdr3_nt: TGTGCCAGTAGTCCCCTAACCCCTGGGGGGGTGAACACTGAAGCTTTCTTT; d_call: -; clone_size: -; j_call: TRBJ1-1; v_call: TRBV19
cdr3_aa: CASSPQANTEAFF; cdr3_nt: TGTGCCAGCAGCCCACAGGCGAACACTGAAGCTTTCTTT; d_call: -; clone_size: -; j_call: TRBJ1-1; v_call: TRBV7-3
cdr3_aa: CASSPHGQGSSGANVLTF; cdr3_nt: TGTGCCAGCAGTCCCCATGGCCAGGGAAGCTCTGGGGCCAACGTCCTGACTTTC; d_call: -; clone_size: -; j_call: TRBJ2-6; v_call: TRBV2
cdr3_aa: CASSEPGRGTRGYTF; cdr3_nt: TGTGCCAGCAGTGAACCGGGTAGGGGCACGAGAGGCTACACCTTC; d_call: -; clone_size: -; j_call: TRBJ1-2; v_call: TRBV6-1
cdr3_aa: CATSSLGAENYEQYF; cdr3_nt: TGTGCCACCAGCAGCCTGGGCGCGGAAAACTACGAGCAGTACTTC; d_call: -; clone_size: -; j_call: TRBJ2-7; v_call: TRBV15
cdr3_aa: CATRAWPIDGEFQETQYF; cdr3_nt: TGTGCCACCAGGGCTTGGCCCATTGACGGAGAGTTTCAAGAGACCCAGTACTTC; d_call: -; clone_size: -; j_call: TRBJ2-5; v_call: TRBV15
cdr3_aa: CASKTAGGARYTGELFF; cdr3_nt: TGTGCCAGTAAAACAGCAGGGGGCGCGCGCTACACCGGGGAGCTGTTTTTT; d_call: TRBD1; clone_size: -; j_call: TRBJ2-2; v_call: TRBV19
cdr3_aa: CASSQRLAGAYEQYF; cdr3_nt: TGTGCCAGCAGTCAAAGACTAGCGGGAGCCTACGAGCAGTACTTC; d_call: TRBD2; clone_size: -; j_call: TRBJ2-7; v_call: TRBV6-2/TRBV6-3
cdr3_aa: CASSEAGVGEQYF; cdr3_nt: TGTGCCAGCAGTGAAGCGGGGGTGGGGGAGCAGTACTTC; d_call: -; clone_size: -; j_call: TRBJ2-7; v_call: TRBV6-1
cdr3_aa: CASSLTRGKETQYF; cdr3_nt: TGTGCCAGCAGCCTGACTAGGGGAAAAGAGACCCAGTACTTC; d_call: -; clone_size: -; j_call: TRBJ2-5; v_call: TRBV5-8
cdr3_aa: CASRRPGQGSAGELFF; cdr3_nt: TGTGCCAGCAGACGACCGGGACAGGGTTCGGCCGGGGAGCTGTTTTTT; d_call: TRBD1; clone_size: -; j_call: TRBJ2-2; v_call: TRBV13
cdr3_aa: CASIPPGGSYNEQFF; cdr3_nt: TGTGCCAGCATTCCCCCTGGCGGCTCCTACAATGAGCAGTTCTTC; d_call: -; clone_size: -; j_call: TRBJ2-1; v_call: TRBV11-2
cdr3_aa: CASRPADRQTQYF; cdr3_nt: TGTGCCAGCAGACCGGCCGACAGACAGACCCAGTACTTC; d_call: -; clone_size: -; j_call: TRBJ2-5; v_call: TRBV27
cdr3_aa: CASSDREAEKLFF; cdr3_nt: TGTGCCAGTAGCGACAGGGAAGCGGAAAAACTGTTTTTT; d_call: TRBD1; clone_size: -; j_call: TRBJ1-4; v_call: TRBV19
cdr3_aa: CASSPGYNEQFF; cdr3_nt: TGTGCCAGCAGCCCAGGGTACAATGAGCAGTTCTTC; d_call: -; clone_size: -; j_call: TRBJ2-1; v_call: TRBV7-2
cdr3_aa: CASSLAWREVGKETQYF; cdr3_nt: TGTGCCAGCAGCTTAGCGTGGAGGGAGGTTGGGAAAGAGACCCAGTACTTC; d_call: -; clone_size: -; j_call: TRBJ2-5; v_call: TRBV7-8
cdr3_aa: CASSQGDQTNSGNTIYF; cdr3_nt: TGTGCCAGCAGCCAAGGGGACCAGACAAACTCTGGAAACACCATATATTTT; d_call: -; clone_size: -; j_call: TRBJ1-3; v_call: TRBV4-2
cdr3_aa: CASRQGVDQPQHF; cdr3_nt: TGTGCCAGCAGACAGGGGGTCGATCAGCCCCAGCATTTT; d_call: TRBD1; clone_size: once; j_call: TRBJ1-5; v_call: TRBV27
cdr3_aa: CASSLGVDRVKETEAFF; cdr3_nt: TGTGCCAGCAGCTTGGGCGTGGACAGGGTTAAAGAGACTGAAGCTTTCTTT; d_call: TRBD1; clone_size: -; j_call: TRBJ1-1; v_call: TRBV7-9
cdr3_aa: CATEGGPGELFF; cdr3_nt: TGTGCCACCGAAGGGGGGCCCGGGGAGCTGTTTTTT; d_call: -; clone_size: once; j_call: TRBJ2-2; v_call: TRBV24-1
cdr3_aa: CASSLGENDQETQYF; cdr3_nt: TGTGCCAGCAGCCTAGGGGAGAACGATCAAGAGACCCAGTACTTC; d_call: -; clone_size: -; j_call: TRBJ2-5; v_call: TRBV9
cdr3_aa: CSVGQSTNEKLFF; cdr3_nt: TGCAGCGTTGGGCAGTCAACTAATGAAAAACTGTTTTTT; d_call: -; clone_size: -; j_call: TRBJ1-4; v_call: TRBV29-1
cdr3_aa: CASSQEGGDGNTIYF; cdr3_nt: TGTGCCAGCAGCCAAGAGGGCGGAGATGGAAACACCATATATTTT; d_call: -; clone_size: -; j_call: TRBJ1-3; v_call: TRBV4-2
cdr3_aa: CASSLAGGETQYF; cdr3_nt: TGTGCCAGCAGCTTAGCTGGGGGGGAGACCCAGTACTTC; d_call: -; clone_size: -; j_call: TRBJ2-5; v_call: TRBV7-9
cdr3_aa: CASSVELREVAGNTIYF; cdr3_nt: TGTGCCAGCAGCGTAGAACTCCGGGAAGTCGCTGGAAACACCATATATTTT; d_call: -; clone_size: -; j_call: TRBJ1-3; v_call: TRBV9
cdr3_aa: CASSFTTSGAYEQYF; cdr3_nt: TGTGCCAGCAGCTTTACGACTAGCGGGGCCTACGAGCAGTACTTC; d_call: TRBD2; clone_size: -; j_call: TRBJ2-7; v_call: TRBV7-8
cdr3_aa: CASSLVGIYNEQFF; cdr3_nt: TGTGCCAGCAGCTTAGTTGGGATTTACAATGAGCAGTTCTTC; d_call: -; clone_size: -; j_call: TRBJ2-1; v_call: TRBV7-9
cdr3_aa: CASSSGQGPTGELFF; cdr3_nt: TGTGCCAGCAGTTCGGGACAGGGCCCCACCGGGGAGCTGTTTTTT; d_call: TRBD1; clone_size: few; j_call: TRBJ2-2; v_call: TRBV27
cdr3_aa: CASSLQGITDTQYF; cdr3_nt: TGTGCCAGCAGCTTACAGGGTATCACAGATACGCAGTATTTT; d_call: -; clone_size: -; j_call: TRBJ2-3; v_call: TRBV7-8
cdr3_aa: CASSQSGAYSTDTQYF; cdr3_nt: TGTGCCAGCAGCCAATCGGGGGCCTACAGCACAGATACGCAGTATTTT; d_call: -; clone_size: -; j_call: TRBJ2-3; v_call: TRBV3-1/TRBV3-2
cdr3_aa: CASSQGTGPSYEQYF; cdr3_nt: TGTGCCAGCAGCCAAGGGACAGGACCCTCCTACGAGCAGTACTTC; d_call: TRBD1; clone_size: -; j_call: TRBJ2-7; v_call: TRBV4-2
cdr3_aa: CASSSGRGRFF; cdr3_nt: TGTGCCAGCAGTTCAGGACGGGGCCGCTTCTTT; d_call: -; clone_size: -; j_call: TRBJ1-1; v_call: TRBV6-5
cdr3_aa: CASSLAPGLGGINEQFF; cdr3_nt: TGTGCCAGCAGCTTGGCACCGGGACTGGGGGGAATCAATGAGCAGTTCTTC; d_call: -; clone_size: -; j_call: TRBJ2-1; v_call: TRBV7-9
cdr3_aa: CASSDRDRGVYGYTF; cdr3_nt: TGTGCCAGCAGCGACCGGGACAGGGGGGTCTATGGCTACACCTTC; d_call: TRBD1; clone_size: -; j_call: TRBJ1-2; v_call: TRBV7-9
cdr3_aa: CASRGTGYWNGYTF; cdr3_nt: TGTGCCAGCAGGGGGACCGGCTATTGGAATGGCTACACCTTC; d_call: -; clone_size: -; j_call: TRBJ1-2; v_call: TRBV28
cdr3_aa: CSASTGVRQPQHF; cdr3_nt: TGCAGTGCTAGTACAGGGGTAAGGCAGCCCCAGCATTTT; d_call: TRBD1; clone_size: once; j_call: TRBJ1-5; v_call: TRBV20-1
cdr3_aa: CASSFTGGYEQYF; cdr3_nt: TGCGCCAGCAGCTTTACCGGGGGCTACGAGCAGTACTTC; d_call: -; clone_size: -; j_call: TRBJ2-7; v_call: TRBV5-1
cdr3_aa: CASRLDRGANTGELFF; cdr3_nt: TGTGCCAGCAGACTCGACAGGGGGGCGAACACCGGGGAGCTGTTTTTT; d_call: TRBD1; clone_size: -; j_call: TRBJ2-2; v_call: TRBV3-1/TRBV3-2
cdr3_aa: CASSIWLIWSAGELFF; cdr3_nt: TGTGCCAGTAGTATTTGGCTGATCTGGAGTGCCGGGGAGCTGTTTTTT; d_call: -; clone_size: -; j_call: TRBJ2-2; v_call: TRBV19
cdr3_aa: CASSHRGETGELFF; cdr3_nt: TGTGCCAGCAGCCACAGGGGGGAGACCGGGGAGCTGTTTTTT; d_call: TRBD1; clone_size: -; j_call: TRBJ2-2; v_call: TRBV28
cdr3_aa: CASSERDRVGEQYF; cdr3_nt: TGTGCCAGCAGTGAGAGGGACAGGGTAGGCGAGCAGTACTTC; d_call: TRBD1; clone_size: -; j_call: TRBJ2-7; v_call: TRBV6-1
cdr3_aa: CAISAQGQQPQHF; cdr3_nt: TGTGCCATCAGTGCTCAGGGACAGCAGCCCCAGCATTTT; d_call: TRBD1; clone_size: -; j_call: TRBJ1-5; v_call: TRBV10-3
cdr3_aa: CASKKAGDYEQYF; cdr3_nt: TGTGCCAGCAAGAAAGCAGGGGACTACGAGCAGTACTTC; d_call: -; clone_size: -; j_call: TRBJ2-7; v_call: TRBV6-5
cdr3_aa: CASRRDRYEQYF; cdr3_nt: TGTGCCAGCAGACGTGACAGGTACGAGCAGTACTTC; d_call: -; clone_size: -; j_call: TRBJ2-7; v_call: TRBV12-3/TRBV12-4
cdr3_aa: CSVWGELAGAGYEQYF; cdr3_nt: TGCAGCGTTTGGGGGGAATTAGCGGGAGCGGGTTACGAGCAGTACTTC; d_call: TRBD2; clone_size: -; j_call: TRBJ2-7; v_call: TRBV29-1
cdr3_aa: CATSPSGVSNTEAFF; cdr3_nt: TGTGCCACCAGCCCCAGCGGGGTTTCGAACACTGAAGCTTTCTTT; d_call: -; clone_size: -; j_call: TRBJ1-1; v_call: TRBV15
cdr3_aa: CASSLAGSQETQYF; cdr3_nt: TGTGCCAGCAGCTTGGCCGGGTCTCAAGAGACCCAGTACTTC; d_call: -; clone_size: -; j_call: TRBJ2-5; v_call: TRBV5-4
cdr3_aa: CASSPRPTSASYEQYF; cdr3_nt: TGTGCCAGCAGCCCAAGACCGACTAGCGCCTCCTACGAGCAGTACTTC; d_call: TRBD2; clone_size: once; j_call: TRBJ2-7; v_call: TRBV7-8